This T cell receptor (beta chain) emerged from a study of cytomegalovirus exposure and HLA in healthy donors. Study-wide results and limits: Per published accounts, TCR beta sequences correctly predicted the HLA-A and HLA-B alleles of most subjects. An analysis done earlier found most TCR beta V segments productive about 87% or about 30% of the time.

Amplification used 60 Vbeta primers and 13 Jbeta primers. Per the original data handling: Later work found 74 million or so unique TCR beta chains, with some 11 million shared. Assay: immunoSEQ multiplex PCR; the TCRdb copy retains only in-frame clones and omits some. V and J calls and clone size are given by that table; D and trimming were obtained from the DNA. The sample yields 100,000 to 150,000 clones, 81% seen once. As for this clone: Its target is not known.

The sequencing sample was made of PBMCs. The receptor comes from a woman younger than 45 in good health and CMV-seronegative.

In DNA, the CDR3 is TGTGCCAGCAGTTCTAAGATGACCGGGGAGCTGTTTTTT. Translated, it gives CASSSKMTGELFF. This chain joins TRBV6-1 and TRBJ2-2; D not certain. This CDR3 comprises 13 residues. Germline V gene lookup returns CDR1 MNHNS and CDR2 SASEGT. V was cut by 5 bases and J by 5 bases, with 9 bases left in between.